This entry is about one TCR beta chain. Its antigen is unknown. All patients were treatment-naive before thyroid surgery. Original data processing: For papillary thyroid cancer, a distant-metastasis classifier was constructed from CDR3 differences observed across clinicopathological groups. TCRdb reprocessed the PCR reads via MiXCR. In this record, the V and J calls reflect TCRdb's handling and not the investigators' own analysis. This sample yields more than 85,000 clones, of which roughly 8.6% are seen a single time; under 9% belongs to the top ten. Per the germline V gene, CDR1 is SGHRS and CDR2 is YFSETQ. V lost 4 bases to trimming and J lost 3 bases, with 13 bases between them. The CDR3 runs 15 residues. The record originates from a study of metastatic and nonmetastatic thyroid tumors. On the study more broadly: Comparison of repertoires was carried out across blood and tumor or nodule tissue from malignant and benign thyroid patients. Findings and caveats of the study: Benign nodules reportedly had significantly lower TCR beta diversity than malignant thyroid tumors in blood and tumor.

What was sequenced was blood. V usage is TRBV5-1 and J usage is TRBJ2-2; D is ambiguous. This TCR was recovered from a female donor with papillary thyroid cancer or a benign thyroid nodule (not recorded which). Some clones in this sample may be carry-over from other donors' samples. The CDR3 nucleotides are TGCGCCAGCAGCCCCAATGCACAATACACCGGGGAGCTGTTTTTT. Its translation is CASSPNAQYTGELFF. Using reference TRBV5-1 and TRBJ2-2 for the parts outside the CDR3, the full variable domain is KAGVTQTPRYLIKTRGQQVTLSCSPISGHRSVSWYQQTPGQGLQFLFEYFSETQRNKGNFPGRFSGRQFSNSRSEMNVSTLELGDSALYLCASSPNAQYTGELFFGEGSRLTVL.